The clone carrying this T cell receptor (beta chain) has only a few counts. Antigen specificity is unknown. TCRdb itself ran the RT-PCR reads through MiXCR, one entry per CDR3 protein. The repertoire holds more than 550,000 distinct CDR3 sequences, approximately 10% seen once, with about 11% in the top ten. The source of the sample is a study of response to subunit inactivated influenza vaccine. Study-wide points: T cells newly recruited by each seasonal influenza vaccination are few, the authors suggested.

The CDR3 has 16 residues. In germline, CDR1 is MNHEY, CDR2 SVGAGI. Trimming took off 0 bases at V and 2 bases at J, with 12 bases between the two ends. These same records also appear under a second study, on T cells expressing NK-cell markers. As that report states: It was by 5'RACE template switching with UMIs that TCR beta cDNA was made. Seven of the eight sequenced donors were HCMV-seropositive; one was seronegative. About six donors carried dominant NKG2C+ clonotypes that made up roughly 1.0-8% of their CD8+ T cells. Also leading the CD3+CD56-NKG2C+ fraction in several donors were these clonotypes.

This sample comprised PBMCs from blood, obtained on the day of vaccination. This receptor was obtained from a middle-aged man who received an inactivated influenza vaccine. The V gene is TRBV6-5, the J gene TRBJ2-3; D not certain. CDR3 loop: CASSYSISANTDTQYF. CDR3 sequence (DNA): TGTGCCAGCAGTTACTCGATAAGCGCCAACACAGATACGCAGTATTTT.